These 23 T cell receptor beta chains were sequenced from one sample in a study of control samples from healthy donors and cancer patients. TCRdb's table, derived via immunoSEQ multiplex PCR, lists solely in-frame clones and lacks some. The sample comprises 150,000 to 200,000 clones, 90% of which are singletons, and around 1.5% rests with the top ten. Sequencing was performed on blood. All receptors come from a woman between 45 and 65 years old in good health.

The chain uses TRBV27 and TRBJ2-3; no clear D. This CDR3 is 14 amino acids long. Trimming took off 0 bases at V and 4 bases at J, with 8 bases between the two ends. Germline assignment: CDR1 MNHEY and CDR2 SMNVEV (reference sequence). The CDR3 loop is CASSLSPSPDTQYF. CDR3 DNA sequence: TGTGCCAGCAGTTTATCGCCCTCCCCAGATACGCAGTATTTT.

J is TRBJ2-7 and V is TRBV5-1; weak D call: TRBD1 (6 bases). The V gene lost 0 bases and the J gene lost 7 bases, with 14 bases spanning the gap. The CDR3 consists of 14 residues. CDR1 is SGHRS, CDR2 YFSETQ, per germline. The CDR3 is CASSLAGANVEQYF. DNA for the CDR3: TGCGCCAGCAGCTTGGCAGGGGCCAATGTTGAGCAGTACTTC.

This chain uses TRBV7-2 with TRBJ2-7; TRBD1 or TRBD2 may be the D gene (5 bases each). Germline loops: CDR1 SGHTA, CDR2 FQGNSA. The CDR3 has 15 residues. V was cut by 5 bases and J by 2 bases, with 16 bases left in between. CDR3 amino acids: CASSPSGTVAYEQYF. The CDR3 coding sequence is TGTGCCAGCAGCCCCTCCGGGACGGTTGCCTACGAGCAGTACTTC. Full variable domain (rest looked up from reference TRBV7-2 and TRBJ2-7): GAGVSQSPSNKVTEKGKDVELRCDPISGHTALYWYRQSLGQGLEFLIYFQGNSAPDKSGLPSDRFSAERTGGSVSTLTIQRTQQEDSAVYLCASSPSGTVAYEQYFGPGTRLTVT.

The rearrangement joins TRBV9 to TRBJ1-5; 8 bases are a match to TRBD1. The CDR3 loop spans 15 amino acids. Germline V CDR1 and CDR2: SGDLS, YYNGEE. V dropped 3 bases and J dropped 4; count of bases not matched to a gene: 6. CDR3 loop: CASSADGQGNQPQHF. CDR3 sequence (DNA): TGTGCCAGCAGCGCAGACGGACAGGGAAATCAGCCCCAGCATTTT. Complete variable domain (other parts from reference TRBV9 and TRBJ1-5): DSGVTQTPKHLITATGQRVTLRCSPRSGDLSVYWYQQSLDQGLQFLIQYYNGEERAKGNILERFSAQQFPDLHSELNLSSLELGDSALYFCASSADGQGNQPQHFGDGTRLSIL.

The rearrangement joins TRBV7-9 to TRBJ2-3; D is uncertain. CDR1 is SEHNR, CDR2 FQNEAQ, per germline (reference sequence). V was pared by 5 bases and J by 0 bases, with 15 bases between. The CDR3 contains 16 residues. The CDR3: CASSRTLSFSTDTQYF. The CDR3 bases are TGTGCCAGCAGCCGGACCCTTTCCTTCAGCACAGATACGCAGTATTTT.

This chain joins TRBV21-1 and TRBJ1-4; the table calls TRBD1, which could not be checked here. TRBV21-1 is a documented pseudogene. This CDR3 spans 13 amino acids. Here the CDR3 DNA reads TGTGCCAGCAGCGGTCCAGGGTTTGTTGTTTTGTTTTTT. Translation: CASSGPGFVVLFF.

This chain joins TRBV30 and TRBJ2-7; D gene uncertain. The germline V gene encodes CDR1 GTSNPN and CDR2 SVGIG (reference sequence). V was pared by 3 bases and J by 3 bases, with 9 bases between. This CDR3 has 12 residues. The CDR3 is CAWRTPGYEQYF. The CDR3, as DNA: TGTGCCTGGAGGACTCCTGGCTACGAGCAGTACTTC. Full variable domain (outside the CDR3, taken from reference TRBV30 and TRBJ2-7): SQTIHQWPATLVQPVGSPLSLECTVEGTSNPNLYWYRQAAGRGLQLLFYSVGIGQISSEVPQNLSASRPQDRQFILSSKKLLLSDSGFYLCAWRTPGYEQYFGPGTRLTVT.

The rearrangement joins TRBV7-9 to TRBJ2-7; tentative D call: TRBD2 (6 bases). V lost 5 bases to trimming and J lost 7 bases, with 24 bases between them. CDR1 and CDR2 from the germline V gene are SEHNR and FQNEAQ (reference sequence). CDR3 length: 16 residues. The CDR3 nucleotides are TGTGCCAGCAGCCGGGCCCGGGCCGGGAGCTCGGGGGAGCAGTACTTC. Protein product: CASSRARAGSSGEQYF.

The gene calls are TRBV28 and TRBJ2-3; maybe TRBD2 (5 bases). The CDR3 totals 22 residues. Germline V gene data show CDR1 as MDHEN and CDR2 as SYDVKM. Trimming took 8 bases from V and 0 from J, leaving 36 bases between them. The CDR3, as DNA: TGTGCCAGCTCTTATCGAGGACCCACTGGTAGCGAAGAATTTTTTAGCACAGATACGCAGTATTTT. It yields the protein CASSYRGPTGSEEFFSTDTQYF.

Written as DNA, the CDR3 is TGTGCCAGCAGCTTATCCATTAATCAGCCCCAGCATTTT. This gives the protein CASSLSINQPQHF. This sequence joins TRBV7-6 and TRBJ1-5; no definite D call. CDR1 and CDR2 from the germline V gene are SGHVS and FNYEAQ. V was shortened by 2 bases and J by 4 bases, with 6 bases between the two germline ends. The CDR3 is 13 amino acids.

The chain links TRBV19 to TRBJ1-5; D not certain. V was pared by 2 bases and J by 4 bases, with 12 bases between. CDR1 and CDR2 (germline): LNHDA, SQIVND (reference sequence). The CDR3 spans 15 residues. The CDR3 nucleotides read TGTGCCAGTAGTATACGGGATTGGCTTAATCAGCCCCAGCATTTT. Translated: CASSIRDWLNQPQHF.

The V call is TRBV15, the J call TRBJ1-1, with D unclear. The CDR3 totals 14 residues. The V gene's germline CDR1 is LNHNV and CDR2 YYDKDF (reference sequence). Trimming pared 5 bases from V and 1 base from J, leaving 11 bases between. CDR3 sequence: CATSETDENTEAFF. CDR3 DNA: TGTGCCACCAGCGAGACTGACGAGAACACTGAAGCTTTCTTT.

The chain has TRBV4-3 and TRBJ1-1; TRBD1 agrees at 7 bases. Germline CDR1 LGHNA, CDR2 YSLEER. V lost 0 bases, J lost 1 base, and 8 bases stayed unmatched. CDR3 length equals 17 residues. This chain's CDR3 is CASSQDRAAGGNTEAFF. The CDR3 nucleotides read TGCGCCAGCAGCCAAGATCGGGCGGCAGGGGGGAACACTGAAGCTTTCTTT.

The chain recombines TRBV28 with TRBJ2-2; 11 bases agree with TRBD1. After removal of 5 bases from V and 5 bases from J, the junction contained 10 bases not matched to a gene. CDR1 is MDHEN and CDR2 is SYDVKM in the germline V gene. This CDR3 has 17 amino acids. CDR3 nucleotide sequence: TGTGCCAGCAGTACAATTAGGGACAGGGGGAAAACCGGGGAGCTGTTTTTT. It codes for CASSTIRDRGKTGELFF.

V usage is TRBV6-5 and J usage is TRBJ1-5; no reliable D call. In germline, CDR1 is MNHEY, CDR2 SVGAGI. The CDR3 sequence is 12 residues long. Deletions cut 4 bases from V and 4 bases from J, with 5 bases between. In nucleotides, the CDR3 is TGTGCCAGCAGTTCCATAAATCAGCCCCAGCATTTT. It translates to CASSSINQPQHF.

This chain joins TRBV28 and TRBJ1-5; tentative D call: TRBD1 (5 bases). With 4 bases removed from V and 6 bases from J, the gap between germline ends came to 16 bases. The germline V gene encodes CDR1 MDHEN and CDR2 SYDVKM. The CDR3 runs 15 residues. CDR3 coding DNA: TGTGCCAGCAGTTGGGCAGGGAGGCAAGCTCAGCCCCAGCATTTT. Its translation is CASSWAGRQAQPQHF.

The V gene is TRBV9, the J gene TRBJ1-4, with 7 bases lining up with TRBD1. V trimming: 0 bases; J trimming: 6 bases; junction bases outside the gene matches: 5. The V gene's germline CDR1 is SGDLS and CDR2 YYNGEE. The CDR3 spans 15 residues. The CDR3 coding sequence is TGTGCCAGCAGCGTAGACCCAGGGGGGTATGAAAAACTGTTTTTT. Its translation: CASSVDPGGYEKLFF.

The V gene is TRBV7-9, the J gene TRBJ2-7, with 7 bases lining up with TRBD1. CDR1 SEHNR and CDR2 FQNEAQ come from the germline V gene (reference sequence). The CDR3 consists of 12 residues. The ends lost 5 bases at V and 4 bases at J; junction bases unmatched: 2. CDR3 nucleotide sequence: TGTGCCAGCAGCATGACAGGGTACGAGCAGTACTTC. It encodes CASSMTGYEQYF. The full variable domain, in which reference TRBV7-9 and TRBJ2-7 provide the parts outside the CDR3, is DTGVSQNPRHKITKRGQNVTFRCDPISEHNRLYWYRQTLGQGPEFLTYFQNEAQLEKSRLLSDRFSAERPKGSFSTLEIQRTEQGDSAMYLCASSMTGYEQYFGPGTRLTVT.

This clone was detected a few times. V is TRBV28 and J is TRBJ1-1; no firm D call. This CDR3 has 14 amino acids. V was pared by 7 bases and J by 1 base, with 13 bases between. CDR1 is MDHEN, CDR2 SYDVKM, per germline. CDR3 bases: TGTGCCAGCAATCCCTACTCATCGAACACTGAAGCTTTCTTT. It is translated as CASNPYSSNTEAFF.

The rearrangement uses TRBV7-2 and TRBJ2-2; D call uncertain. Germline CDR1 SGHTA, CDR2 FQGNSA. This CDR3 has 13 amino acids. V was pared by 2 bases and J by 5 bases, with 6 bases between. The chain's CDR3 is CASSLSQTGELFF. The CDR3 DNA reads TGTGCCAGCAGCTTATCGCAAACCGGGGAGCTGTTTTTT.

V is TRBV15 and J is TRBJ2-1; 9 bases agree with TRBD1. The CDR3 is 18 residues long. Trimming took 0 bases from V and 0 from J; bases not matched to a gene: 6. Germline CDR1 is LNHNV and CDR2 is YYDKDF (reference sequence). The CDR3 DNA is TGTGCCACCAGCAGAGATCTCGGGACAGGGAGCTCCTACAATGAGCAGTTCTTC. It yields the protein CATSRDLGTGSSYNEQFF. Full variable domain (remainder filled in from reference TRBV15 and TRBJ2-1): DAMVIQNPRYQVTQFGKPVTLSCSQTLNHNVMYWYQQKSSQAPKLLFHYYDKDFNNEADTPDNFQSRRPNTSFCFLDIRSPGLGDTAMYLCATSRDLGTGSSYNEQFFGPGTRLTVL.

CDR3 residues: CASSGRAEKLFF. The CDR3 region has the DNA TGTGCCAGCAGTGGCCGAGCTGAAAAACTGTTTTTT. The V gene is TRBV28, the J gene TRBJ1-4; D gene ambiguous. This CDR3 is 12 amino acids long. V was trimmed by 5 bases and J by 7 bases, leaving 8 bases between them. From germline, CDR1 is MDHEN and CDR2 SYDVKM.

This chain joins TRBV7-2 and TRBJ1-1; possibly TRBD1 for D (6 bases). The CDR3 has 17 amino acids. Trimming took 2 bases from V and 0 from J, leaving 16 bases between them. Germline V gene data show CDR1 as SGHTA and CDR2 as FQGNSA. The CDR3, as DNA: TGTGCCAGCAGCTTAATTGCCGGGGGCAGGATGAACACTGAAGCTTTCTTT. It specifies CASSLIAGGRMNTEAFF.